This T cell receptor (beta chain) derives from a study of PD-1 blockade in mismatch repair-deficient tumors. Clones were read by immunoSEQ multiplex PCR, and TCRdb kept only the in-frame ones, dropping some. The repertoire includes 100,000 to 150,000 clones, about 85% of them detected once, and about 14% sits in the top ten. This clonotype was obtained from an adult with mismatch repair-deficient cancer. Sequencing used peripheral blood, obtained 44 weeks after starting pembrolizumab.

CDR3 DNA sequence: TGTGCCAGCAGTGATACAGGAACCTACGAGCAGTACTTC. It yields the protein CASSDTGTYEQYF. The J gene is TRBJ2-7, the V gene TRBV2; tentatively, D is TRBD1 (5 bases). Trimming left V 3 bases short and J 2 bases short, with 8 bases between. CDR3 length: 13 residues. The germline V gene encodes CDR1 SNHLY and CDR2 FYNNEI.